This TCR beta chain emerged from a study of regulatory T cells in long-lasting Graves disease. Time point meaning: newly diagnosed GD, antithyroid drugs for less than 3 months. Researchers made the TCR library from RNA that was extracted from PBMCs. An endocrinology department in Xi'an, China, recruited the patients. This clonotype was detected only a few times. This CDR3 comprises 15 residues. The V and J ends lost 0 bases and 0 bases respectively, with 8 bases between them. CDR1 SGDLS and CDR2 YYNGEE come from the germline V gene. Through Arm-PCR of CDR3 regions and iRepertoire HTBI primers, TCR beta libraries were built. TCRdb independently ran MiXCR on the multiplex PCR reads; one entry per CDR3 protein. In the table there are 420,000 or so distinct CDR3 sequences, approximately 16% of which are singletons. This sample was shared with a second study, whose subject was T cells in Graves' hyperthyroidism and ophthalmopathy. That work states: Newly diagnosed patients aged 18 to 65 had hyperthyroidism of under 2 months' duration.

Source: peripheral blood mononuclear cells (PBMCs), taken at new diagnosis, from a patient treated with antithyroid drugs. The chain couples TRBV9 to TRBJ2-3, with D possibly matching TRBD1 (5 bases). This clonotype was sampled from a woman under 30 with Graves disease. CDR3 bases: TGTGCCAGCAGCGTAGAGGGGTCTAGCACAGATACGCAGTATTTT. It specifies CASSVEGSSTDTQYF.